This T cell receptor beta chain was profiled in a study of shared clonotypes between healthy human individuals. The method was immunoSEQ multiplex PCR; TCRdb's version includes in-frame clones alone and lacks a portion of them. The repertoire includes around 510,000 clones, around 78% of them detected once, and 9.5% to 15% sits in the top ten. CDR1 and CDR2 (germline): MNHEY, SMNVEV (reference sequence). The CDR3 runs to 19 residues. Germline trimming cut 1 base from V and 1 base from J; bases unmatched to any gene: 14. The source of this sequence is a woman in her 40s in good health. Some clones in this sample may be carry-over from other donors' samples. This rearrangement joins TRBV27 to TRBJ2-7, with 9 bases that match TRBD1. The sample comprised PBMCs. CDR3 in amino acids: CASSLYPQGDRVGSYEQYF. CDR3 DNA sequence: TGTGCCAGCAGTTTATATCCCCAGGGGGACAGGGTGGGATCCTACGAGCAGTACTTC.